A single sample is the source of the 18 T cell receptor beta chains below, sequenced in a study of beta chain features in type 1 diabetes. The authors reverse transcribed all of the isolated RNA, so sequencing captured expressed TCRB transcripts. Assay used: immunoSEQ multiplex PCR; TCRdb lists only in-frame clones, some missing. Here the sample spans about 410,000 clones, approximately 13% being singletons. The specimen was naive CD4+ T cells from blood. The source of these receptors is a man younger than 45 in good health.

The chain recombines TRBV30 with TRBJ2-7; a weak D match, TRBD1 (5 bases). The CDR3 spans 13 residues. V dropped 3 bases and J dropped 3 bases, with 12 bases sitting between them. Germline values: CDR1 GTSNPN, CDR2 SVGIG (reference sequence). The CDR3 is CAWRDRTNYEQYV. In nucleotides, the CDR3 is TGTGCCTGGAGGGACCGGACAAACTACGAGCAGTACGTC.

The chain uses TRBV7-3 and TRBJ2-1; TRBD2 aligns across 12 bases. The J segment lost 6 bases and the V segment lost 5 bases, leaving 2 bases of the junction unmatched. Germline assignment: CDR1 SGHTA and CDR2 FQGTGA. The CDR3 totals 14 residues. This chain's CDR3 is CASSRTSGANEQFF. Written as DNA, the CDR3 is TGTGCCAGCAGCCGGACTAGCGGGGCCAATGAGCAGTTCTTC.

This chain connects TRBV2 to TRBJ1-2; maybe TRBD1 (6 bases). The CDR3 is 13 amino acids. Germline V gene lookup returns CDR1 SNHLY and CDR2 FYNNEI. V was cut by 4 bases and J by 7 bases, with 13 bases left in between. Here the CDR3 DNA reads TGTGCCAGCAGTGTGTCGGGGGCGGGTGGCTACACCTTC. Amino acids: CASSVSGAGGYTF.

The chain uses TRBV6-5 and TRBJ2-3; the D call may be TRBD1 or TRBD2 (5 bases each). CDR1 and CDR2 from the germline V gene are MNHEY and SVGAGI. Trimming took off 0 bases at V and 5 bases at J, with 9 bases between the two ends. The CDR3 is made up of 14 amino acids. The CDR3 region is CASSYSRGVDTQYF. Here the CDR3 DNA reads TGTGCCAGCAGTTACTCAAGAGGGGTAGATACGCAGTATTTT.

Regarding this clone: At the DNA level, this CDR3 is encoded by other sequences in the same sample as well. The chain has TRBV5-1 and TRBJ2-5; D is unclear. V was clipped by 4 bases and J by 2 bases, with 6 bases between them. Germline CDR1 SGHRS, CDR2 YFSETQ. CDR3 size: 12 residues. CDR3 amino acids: CASSTSQETQYF. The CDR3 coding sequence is TGCGCCAGCAGCACGTCACAAGAGACCCAGTACTTC.

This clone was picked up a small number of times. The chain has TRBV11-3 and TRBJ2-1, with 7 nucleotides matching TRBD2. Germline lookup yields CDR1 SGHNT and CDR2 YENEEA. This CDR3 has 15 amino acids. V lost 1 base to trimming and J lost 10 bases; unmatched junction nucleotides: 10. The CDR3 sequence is CASSLGRALAIEQFF. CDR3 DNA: TGTGCCAGCAGCTTAGGTAGGGCACTAGCGATAGAGCAGTTCTTC.

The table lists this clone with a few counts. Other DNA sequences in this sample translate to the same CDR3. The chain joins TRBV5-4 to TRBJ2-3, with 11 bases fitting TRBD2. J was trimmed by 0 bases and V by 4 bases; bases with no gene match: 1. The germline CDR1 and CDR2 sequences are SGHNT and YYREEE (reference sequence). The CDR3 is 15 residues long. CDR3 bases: TGTGCCAGCAGCAGGACTAGCGGGAGCACAGATACGCAGTATTTT. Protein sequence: CASSRTSGSTDTQYF.

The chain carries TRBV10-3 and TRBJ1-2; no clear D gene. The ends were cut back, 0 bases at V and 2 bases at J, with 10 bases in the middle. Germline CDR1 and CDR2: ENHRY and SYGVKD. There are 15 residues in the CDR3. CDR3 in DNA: TGTGCCATCAGTGAGTCGAAAAGGATGAACTATGGCTACACCTTC. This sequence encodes CAISESKRMNYGYTF.

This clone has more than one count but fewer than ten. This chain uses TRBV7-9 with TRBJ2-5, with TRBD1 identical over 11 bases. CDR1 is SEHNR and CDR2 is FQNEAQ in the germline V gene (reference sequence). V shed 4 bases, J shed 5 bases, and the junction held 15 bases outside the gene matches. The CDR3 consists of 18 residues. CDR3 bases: TGTGCCAGCAGCTCAACCACAATCCGGGACAGGGGGTTGGAGACCCAGTACTTC. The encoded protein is CASSSTTIRDRGLETQYF.

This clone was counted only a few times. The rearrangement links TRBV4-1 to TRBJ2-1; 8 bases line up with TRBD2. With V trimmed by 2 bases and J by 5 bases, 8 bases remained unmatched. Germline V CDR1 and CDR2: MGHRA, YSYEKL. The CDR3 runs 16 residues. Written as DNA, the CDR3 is TGCGCCAGCAGCCAATGGGGGACTAGTAGTGACAATGAGCAGTTCTTC. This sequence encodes CASSQWGTSSDNEQFF.

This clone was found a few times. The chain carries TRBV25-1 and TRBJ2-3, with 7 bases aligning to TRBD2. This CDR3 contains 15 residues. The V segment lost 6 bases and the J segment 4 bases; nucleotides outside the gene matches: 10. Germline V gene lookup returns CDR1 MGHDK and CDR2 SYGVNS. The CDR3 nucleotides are TGTGCCAGCAGGGATGGGCTAGCGGAGCCAGATACGCAGTATTTT. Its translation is CASRDGLAEPDTQYF. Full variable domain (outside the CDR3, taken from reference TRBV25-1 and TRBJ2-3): EADIYQTPRYLVIGTGKKITLECSQTMGHDKMYWYQQDPGMELHLIHYSYGVNSTEKGDLSSESTVSRIRTEHFPLTLESARPSHTSQYLCASRDGLAEPDTQYFGPGTRLTVL.

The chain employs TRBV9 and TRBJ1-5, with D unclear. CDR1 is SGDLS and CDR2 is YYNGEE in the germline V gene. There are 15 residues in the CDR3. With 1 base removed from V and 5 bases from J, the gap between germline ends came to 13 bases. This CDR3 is CASSVYEAVDQPQHF. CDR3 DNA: TGTGCCAGCAGCGTATATGAGGCAGTGGATCAGCCCCAGCATTTT.

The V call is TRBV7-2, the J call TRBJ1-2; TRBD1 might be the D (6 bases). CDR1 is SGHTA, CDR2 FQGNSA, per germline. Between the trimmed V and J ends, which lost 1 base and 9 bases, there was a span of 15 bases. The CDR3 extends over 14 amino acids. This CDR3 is CASSLVAGGKSYTF. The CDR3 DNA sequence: TGTGCCAGCAGCTTAGTCGCGGGGGGCAAAAGCTACACCTTC.

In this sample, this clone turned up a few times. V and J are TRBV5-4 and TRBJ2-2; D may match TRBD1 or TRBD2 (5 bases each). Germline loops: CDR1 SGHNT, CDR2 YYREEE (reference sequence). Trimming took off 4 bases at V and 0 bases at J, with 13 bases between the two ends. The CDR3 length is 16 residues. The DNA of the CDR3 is TGTGCCAGCAGCCCGGGACCGGGTGCGAACACCGGGGAGCTGTTTTTT. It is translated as CASSPGPGANTGELFF.

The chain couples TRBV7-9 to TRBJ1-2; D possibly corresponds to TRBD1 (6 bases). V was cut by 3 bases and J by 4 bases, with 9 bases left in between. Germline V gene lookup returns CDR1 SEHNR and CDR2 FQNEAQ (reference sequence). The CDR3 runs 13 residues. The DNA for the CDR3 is TGTGCCAGCAGCTTGGACAGCGTCTATGGCTACACCTTC. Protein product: CASSLDSVYGYTF.

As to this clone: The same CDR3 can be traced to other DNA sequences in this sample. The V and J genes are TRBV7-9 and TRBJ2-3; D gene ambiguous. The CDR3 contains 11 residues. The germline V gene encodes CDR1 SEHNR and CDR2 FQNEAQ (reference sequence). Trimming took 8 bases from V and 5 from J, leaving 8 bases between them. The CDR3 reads CASSFVDTQYF. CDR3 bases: TGTGCCAGCTCATTTGTAGATACGCAGTATTTT.

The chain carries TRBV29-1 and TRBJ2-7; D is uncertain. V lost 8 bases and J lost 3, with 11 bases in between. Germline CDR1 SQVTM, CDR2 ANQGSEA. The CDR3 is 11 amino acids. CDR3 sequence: CSTTVGYEQYF. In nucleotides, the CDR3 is TGCAGCACTACGGTCGGCTACGAGCAGTACTTC.

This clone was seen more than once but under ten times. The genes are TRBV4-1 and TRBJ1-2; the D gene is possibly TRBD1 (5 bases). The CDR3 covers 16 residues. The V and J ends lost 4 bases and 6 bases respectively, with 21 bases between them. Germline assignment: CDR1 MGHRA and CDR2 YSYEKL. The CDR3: CASSLKRTPSNDGYTF. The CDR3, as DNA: TGCGCCAGCAGCCTGAAACGGACACCAAGTAATGATGGCTACACCTTC.